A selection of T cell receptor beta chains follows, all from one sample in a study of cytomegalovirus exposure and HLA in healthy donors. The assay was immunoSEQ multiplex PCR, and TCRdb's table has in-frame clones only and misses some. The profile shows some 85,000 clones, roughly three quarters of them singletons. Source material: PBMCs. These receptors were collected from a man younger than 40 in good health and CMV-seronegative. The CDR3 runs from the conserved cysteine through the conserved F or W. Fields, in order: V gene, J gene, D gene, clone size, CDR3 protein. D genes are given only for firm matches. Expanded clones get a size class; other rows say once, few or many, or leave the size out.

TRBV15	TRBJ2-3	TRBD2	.	CATSTRERDSTDTQYF
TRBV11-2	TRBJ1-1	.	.	CASSLGRRSTEAFF
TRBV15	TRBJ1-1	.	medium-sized	CATSRVRRQPENTEAFF
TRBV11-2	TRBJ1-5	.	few	CASSLAGEIGQPQHF
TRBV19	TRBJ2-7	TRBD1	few	CASSIGTGYSYEQYF
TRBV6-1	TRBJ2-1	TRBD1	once	CASSGQGRGSSYNEQFF
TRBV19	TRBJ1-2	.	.	CASSIDSTDIWGYTF
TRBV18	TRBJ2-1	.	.	CASSPTRSSYNEQFF
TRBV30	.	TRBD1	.	CAWTLGQGAYEQYF
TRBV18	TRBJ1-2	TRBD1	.	CASSTGQGTYYGYTF
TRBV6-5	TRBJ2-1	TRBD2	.	CASSYQREYNEQFF
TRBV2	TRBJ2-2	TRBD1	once	CASSPIQGVDTGELFF
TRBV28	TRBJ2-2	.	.	CASSLSGNTGELFF
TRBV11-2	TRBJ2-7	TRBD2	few	CASGTSGSYEQYF
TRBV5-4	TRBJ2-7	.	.	CASSLRVGEQYF
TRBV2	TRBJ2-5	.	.	CASSGLGRETQYF
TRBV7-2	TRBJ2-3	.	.	CASTASISTDTQYF
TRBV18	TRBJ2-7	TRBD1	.	CASSPSGGINEQYF
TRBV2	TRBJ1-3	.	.	CAIARSSGNTIYF
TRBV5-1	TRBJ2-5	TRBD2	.	CASGLAGSETQYF
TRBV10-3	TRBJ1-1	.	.	CAISESRGGPRRAEAFF
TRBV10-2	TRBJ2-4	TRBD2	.	CASSEGAAGGDIQYF
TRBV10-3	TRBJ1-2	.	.	CAISKDSNYGYTF
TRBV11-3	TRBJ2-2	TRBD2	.	CASSLGETSGNTGELFF
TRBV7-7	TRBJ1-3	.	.	CASSLTFSGNTIYF